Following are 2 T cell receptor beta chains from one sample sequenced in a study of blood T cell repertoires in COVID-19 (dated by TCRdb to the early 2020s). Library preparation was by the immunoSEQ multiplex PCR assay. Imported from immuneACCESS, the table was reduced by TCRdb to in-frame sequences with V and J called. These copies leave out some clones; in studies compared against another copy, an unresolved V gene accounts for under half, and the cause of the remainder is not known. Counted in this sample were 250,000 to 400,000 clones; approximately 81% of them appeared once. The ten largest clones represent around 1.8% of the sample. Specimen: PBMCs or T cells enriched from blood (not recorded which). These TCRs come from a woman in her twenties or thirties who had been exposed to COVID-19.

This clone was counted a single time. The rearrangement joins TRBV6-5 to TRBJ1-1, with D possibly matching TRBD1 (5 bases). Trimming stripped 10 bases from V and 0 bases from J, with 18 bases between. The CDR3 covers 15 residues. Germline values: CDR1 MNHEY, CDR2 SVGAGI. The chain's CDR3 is CATQPIDSLNTEAFF. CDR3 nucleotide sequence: TGTGCCACCCAGCCAATAGACAGTCTGAACACTGAAGCTTTCTTT.

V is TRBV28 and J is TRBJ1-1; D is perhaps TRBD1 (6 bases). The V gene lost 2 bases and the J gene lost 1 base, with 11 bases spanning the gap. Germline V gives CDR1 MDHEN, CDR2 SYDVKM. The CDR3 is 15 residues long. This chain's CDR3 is CASSLLGATNTEAFF. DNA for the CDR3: TGTGCCAGCAGTTTACTGGGGGCAACGAACACTGAAGCTTTCTTT. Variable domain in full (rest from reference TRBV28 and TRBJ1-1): DVKVTQSSRYLVKRTGEKVFLECVQDMDHENMFWYRQDPGLGLRLIYFSYDVKMKEKGDIPEGYSVSREKKERFSLILESASTNQTSMYLCASSLLGATNTEAFFGQGTRLTVV.